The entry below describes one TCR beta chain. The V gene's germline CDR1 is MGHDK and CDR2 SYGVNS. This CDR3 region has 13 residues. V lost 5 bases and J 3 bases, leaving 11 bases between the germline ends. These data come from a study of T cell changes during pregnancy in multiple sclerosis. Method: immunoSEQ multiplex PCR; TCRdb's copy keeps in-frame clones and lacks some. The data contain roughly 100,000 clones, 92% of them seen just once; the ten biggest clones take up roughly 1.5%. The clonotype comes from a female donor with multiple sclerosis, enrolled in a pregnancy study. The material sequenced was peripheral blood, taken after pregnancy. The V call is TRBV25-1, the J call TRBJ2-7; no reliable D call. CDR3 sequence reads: CASSRPGLYEQYF. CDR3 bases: TGTGCCAGCAGTAGGCCAGGCCTCTACGAGCAGTACTTC.